These 28 T cell receptor beta chains were sequenced from one sample in a study of CD8 T cells in Susac syndrome. An amount of RNA that ranged from roughly 0.5 to 1 ug was reverse transcribed with random hexamers. TCRdb analysed the immunoSEQ multiplex PCR reads with MiXCR anew, one entry per CDR3 protein. The profile shows a few hundred thousand distinct CDR3 sequences, approximately 91% of them singletons. The source material was CD8+ T cells from PBMCs. These receptors all come from a human donor with multiple sclerosis.

V gene TRBV20-1 combines with J gene TRBJ2-7, with TRBD2 matching 7 bases. Germline loops: CDR1 DFQATT, CDR2 SNEGSKA (reference sequence). The CDR3 length is 13 residues. The trim removed 6 bases at V and 6 bases at J, leaving 11 bases unmatched. The CDR3 nucleotides read TGCAGTGCGCACCCCGGTTGGGGGGGCGAGCAGTACTTC. Encoded protein: CSAHPGWGGEQYF.

The chain is built from TRBV4-1 and TRBJ2-1; 10 bases line up with TRBD2. J lost 4 bases, V lost 0 bases, and 3 bases had no gene match. CDR1 is MGHRA, CDR2 YSYEKL, per germline. The CDR3 covers 16 residues. The CDR3 reads CASSQDLAGAYNEQFF. CDR3 sequence (DNA): TGCGCCAGCAGCCAAGACCTAGCGGGAGCTTACAATGAGCAGTTCTTC.

The chain has TRBV7-9 and TRBJ1-4; D unresolved. This CDR3 comprises 15 residues. Trimming pared 1 base from V and 0 bases from J, leaving 6 bases between. CDR1 and CDR2 (germline): SEHNR, FQNEAQ (reference sequence). The CDR3 DNA follows: TGTGCCAGCAGCTTAGGACCAGCAACTAATGAAAAACTGTTTTTT. Its translation: CASSLGPATNEKLFF.

In this sample, this clonotype turned up once. This chain connects TRBV20-1 to TRBJ2-2; unclear D gene. With 5 bases removed from V and 1 base from J, the gap between germline ends came to 8 bases. The CDR3 is 13 residues long. Germline V gives CDR1 DFQATT, CDR2 SNEGSKA (reference sequence). Here the CDR3 DNA reads TGCAGTGCTTGCCCCGAGAACACCGGGGAGCTGTTTTTT. Translated, it gives CSACPENTGELFF.

This clonotype showed up just once. This sequence joins TRBV2 and TRBJ2-4, with no clear D. V gave up 0 bases and J gave up 1 base, with 4 bases separating them. The CDR3 sequence is 14 residues long. Germline V gives CDR1 SNHLY, CDR2 FYNNEI. The CDR3 region is CASSEALAKNIQYF. The CDR3 DNA is TGTGCCAGCAGTGAAGCACTGGCCAAAAACATTCAGTACTTC. Complete variable domain (other parts from reference TRBV2 and TRBJ2-4): EPEVTQTPSHQVTQMGQEVILRCVPISNHLYFYWYRQILGQKVEFLVSFYNNEISEKSEIFDDQFSVERPDGSNFTLKIRSTKLEDSAMYFCASSEALAKNIQYFGAGTRLSVL.

The chain carries TRBV29-1 and TRBJ2-5; 9 nucleotides match TRBD1. The V gene's germline CDR1 is SQVTM and CDR2 ANQGSEA. This CDR3 comprises 17 residues. V trimming: 7 bases; J trimming: 5 bases; junction bases outside the gene matches: 20. CDR3 protein: CSAEGFRTGAPEETQYF. The DNA of the CDR3 is TGCAGCGCGGAGGGTTTTAGGACAGGGGCGCCCGAGGAGACCCAGTACTTC.

This chain joins TRBV2 and TRBJ2-2, with unresolved D. Trimming stripped 3 bases from V and 9 bases from J, with 14 bases between. The CDR3 is 14 amino acids. The germline V gene encodes CDR1 SNHLY and CDR2 FYNNEI. Here the CDR3 DNA reads TGTGCCAGCAGTGAGGGCCCAGAGACCCGGGAGCTGTTTTTT. Its translation: CASSEGPETRELFF.

The chain uses TRBV9 and TRBJ2-2; tentatively, D is TRBD1 or TRBD2 (6 bases each). CDR1 and CDR2 from the germline V gene are SGDLS and YYNGEE. V was clipped by 2 bases and J by 3 bases, with 11 bases between them. The CDR3 spans 15 residues. The CDR3 here is CASSVAGHYTGELFF. Written as DNA, the CDR3 is TGTGCCAGCAGCGTTGCGGGACATTACACCGGGGAGCTGTTTTTT.

This rearrangement joins TRBV20-1 to TRBJ2-7, with 10 bases fitting TRBD2. Per germline, CDR1 DFQATT and CDR2 SNEGSKA (reference sequence). V lost 4 bases, J lost 3 bases, and 3 bases stayed unmatched. CDR3 length equals 13 residues. The CDR3 nucleotides are TGCAGTGCTACAACTAGCGGGGACTACGAGCAGTACTTC. Protein sequence: CSATTSGDYEQYF.

The chain recombines TRBV20-1 with TRBJ1-1, with D possibly matching TRBD1 (5 bases). Germline lookup yields CDR1 DFQATT and CDR2 SNEGSKA (reference sequence). The length of the CDR3 is 16 residues. Trimming left V 6 bases short and J 0 bases short, with 20 bases between. As DNA, the CDR3 is TGCAGTGCCCACGTGGCGGGGGAGTTGATGAACACTGAAGCTTTCTTT. Amino acid sequence: CSAHVAGELMNTEAFF.

CDR3 in amino acids: CSARDAERYTEAFF. CDR3 nucleotide sequence: TGCAGTGCTAGGGACGCGGAAAGGTACACTGAAGCTTTCTTT. The chain couples TRBV20-1 to TRBJ1-1; D unresolved. The CDR3 length is 14 residues. Per germline, CDR1 DFQATT and CDR2 SNEGSKA (reference sequence). The V and J ends lost 3 bases and 3 bases respectively, with 14 bases between them.

The table lists this clonotype with a few counts. The V call is TRBV27, the J call TRBJ2-2, with unresolved D. Trimming pared 1 base from V and 4 bases from J, leaving 1 base between. Germline V gives CDR1 MNHEY, CDR2 SMNVEV (reference sequence). The CDR3 length is 12 residues. CDR3 amino acids: CASSLFTGELFF. The DNA for the CDR3 is TGTGCCAGCAGTTTATTCACCGGGGAGCTGTTTTTT.

This chain joins TRBV13 and TRBJ2-7; the match to TRBD2 covers 8 bases. V gave up 3 bases and J gave up 2 bases; unmatched junction bases: 12. CDR1 PRHDT and CDR2 FYEKMQ come from the germline V gene (reference sequence). The CDR3 loop spans 17 amino acids. In DNA form, the CDR3 reads TGTGCCAGCAGCTTGGTGGGGGGTAGCGGGAACCCCTACGAGCAGTACTTC. It codes for CASSLVGGSGNPYEQYF.

In DNA form, the CDR3 reads TGCGCCAGCAGCTCCTGGACAGGCATCGGCTACGAGCAGTACTTC. Its translation is CASSSWTGIGYEQYF. The rearrangement links TRBV4-3 to TRBJ2-7; 7 nucleotides align to TRBD1. Trimming at V came to 5 bases and at J to 3 bases, leaving 10 bases not matched to a gene. The CDR3 consists of 15 residues. Germline CDR1 is LGHNA and CDR2 is YSLEER.

This clonotype was seen a single time. The chain recombines TRBV7-3 with TRBJ1-6, with 9 bases fitting TRBD1. Unmatched junction bases numbered 14, after V lost 1 base and J lost 10 bases. Germline assignment: CDR1 SGHTA and CDR2 FQGTGA. This CDR3 spans 18 amino acids. In nucleotides, the CDR3 is TGTGCCAGCAGCTTAATACGGGTACGGGGACAGGGCAGATCACCCCTCCACTTT. The encoded protein is CASSLIRVRGQGRSPLHF.

V usage is TRBV27 and J usage is TRBJ1-1; D remains unclear. CDR3 length: 13 amino acids. Germline CDR1 and CDR2: MNHEY and SMNVEV (reference sequence). Trimming left V 0 bases short and J 0 bases short, with 2 bases between. The CDR3 loop reads CASSLSVNTEAFF. As DNA, the CDR3 is TGTGCCAGCAGTTTATCTGTGAACACTGAAGCTTTCTTT.

The rearrangement joins TRBV7-3 to TRBJ2-3; 8 nucleotides match TRBD2. The J segment lost 2 bases and the V segment lost 5 bases, leaving 6 bases of the junction unmatched. Germline V gives CDR1 SGHTA, CDR2 FQGTGA. The CDR3 runs 15 residues. The DNA for the CDR3 is TGTGCCAGCAGCCCGGGACTAGTACCCACAGATACGCAGTATTTT. The encoded protein is CASSPGLVPTDTQYF. Full variable domain (missing parts from reference TRBV7-3 and TRBJ2-3): GAGVSQTPSNKVTEKGKYVELRCDPISGHTALYWYRQSLGQGPEFLIYFQGTGAADDSGLPNDRFFAVRPEGSVSTLKIQRTERGDSAVYLCASSPGLVPTDTQYFGPGTRLTVL.

The DNA of the CDR3 is TGTGCCAGCAGCCAGGGACTAGCGGGGGTCTTTGAGCAGTTCTTC. Its protein product is CASSQGLAGVFEQFF. The chain combines TRBV7-3 with TRBJ2-1, with 14 positions matching TRBD2. Germline V gene data show CDR1 as SGHTA and CDR2 as FQGTGA. This CDR3 contains 15 residues. V lost 5 bases and J lost 9; bases outside the gene matches: 6.

The chain has TRBV27 and TRBJ2-5, with 8 nucleotides matching TRBD2. The CDR3 runs 15 residues. Trimming took 3 bases from V and 5 from J; bases not matched to a gene: 8. Germline loops: CDR1 MNHEY, CDR2 SMNVEV (reference sequence). For the CDR3, the DNA is TGTGCCAGCAGTTTTGGCCGGGGGGGCCGGGAGACCCAGTACTTC. Its protein is CASSFGRGGRETQYF.

J is TRBJ1-2 and V is TRBV19; 10 bases are a match to TRBD1. Losses at the gene ends were 5 bases for V and 4 bases for J; bases not matched to a gene: 7. Germline values: CDR1 LNHDA, CDR2 SQIVND (reference sequence). This CDR3 comprises 15 residues. CDR3 DNA sequence: TGTGCCAGTAGTGAAGGGACAGGGGTCGGCTATGGCTACACCTTC. It codes for CASSEGTGVGYGYTF.

Regarding this clonotype: The germline gene is not matched at one end of the junction; a read error may be the cause. This rearrangement joins TRBV28 to TRBJ2-2; D is unclear. CDR3 length equals 12 residues. The germline gives CDR1 MDHEN, CDR2 SYDVKM. CDR3 DNA sequence: TGTGCCAACAGTTCCAACACCGGGGAGCTGTTTTTT. Encoded protein: CANSSNTGELFF. The complete variable domain, with remaining parts taken from reference TRBV28 and TRBJ2-2, reads DVKVTQSSRYLVKRTGEKVFLECVQDMDHENMFWYRQDPGLGLRLIYFSYDVKMKEKGDIPEGYSVSREKKERFSLILESASTNQTSMYLCANSSNTGELFFGEGSRLTVL.

J is TRBJ2-3 and V is TRBV18; a weak D match, TRBD1 (6 bases). The length of the CDR3 is 16 residues. The germline CDR1 and CDR2 sequences are KGHSH and LQKENI. The V and J ends lost 4 bases and 5 bases respectively, with 19 bases between them. CDR3 loop: CASSLAVPGAGDTQYF. DNA for the CDR3: TGTGCCAGCTCACTCGCGGTTCCAGGGGCAGGAGATACGCAGTATTTT.

The V call is TRBV28, the J call TRBJ2-7, with D possibly being TRBD1 (5 bases). V lost 4 bases to trimming and J lost 3 bases, with 19 bases between them. CDR3 length: 16 residues. The germline CDR1 and CDR2 sequences are MDHEN and SYDVKM. CDR3 bases: TGTGCCAGCAGTTCCCCCAGGGCAACATCGTTCTACGAGCAGTACTTC. Amino acid sequence: CASSSPRATSFYEQYF.

The chain uses TRBV20-1 and TRBJ2-7, with 8 bases that match TRBD1. The ends lost 1 base at V and 0 bases at J; junction bases unmatched: 8. CDR3 length: 16 residues. Per the germline V gene, CDR1 is DFQATT and CDR2 is SNEGSKA (reference sequence). The CDR3 sequence is CSARVPRDRSSYEQYF. The CDR3 nucleotides are TGCAGTGCTAGAGTCCCCAGGGACAGGAGCTCCTACGAGCAGTACTTC.

CDR3 region: CASSVGEGNLYEQYF. The CDR3 coding sequence is TGTGCCAGCAGCGTAGGAGAGGGAAACCTCTACGAGCAGTACTTC. The rearrangement links TRBV9 to TRBJ2-7; possibly TRBD2 for D (5 bases). V lost 0 bases and J 3 bases, leaving 13 bases between the germline ends. The CDR3 extends over 15 amino acids. Germline-derived CDR1 and CDR2 are SGDLS and YYNGEE.

The chain couples TRBV3-1 to TRBJ2-2; 8 bases are a match to TRBD2. J lost 3 bases, V lost 2 bases, and 8 bases had no gene match. The CDR3 is made up of 17 amino acids. In germline, CDR1 is LGHDT, CDR2 YNNKEL (reference sequence). This CDR3 reads CASSQPGLDWDTGELFF. CDR3 DNA: TGTGCCAGCAGCCAACCGGGACTAGATTGGGACACCGGGGAGCTGTTTTTT.

The V gene is TRBV11-3, the J gene TRBJ2-5; 7 bases match TRBD2. J was trimmed by 2 bases and V by 4 bases; bases with no gene match: 4. Germline CDR1 and CDR2: SGHNT and YENEEA. The CDR3 contains 14 residues. The CDR3 DNA is TGTGCCAGCAGCTCCCGGGAGGTTCAAGAGACCCAGTACTTC. Amino acid sequence: CASSSREVQETQYF.

The chain combines TRBV7-8 with TRBJ2-7, with TRBD1 identical over 9 bases. Germline V CDR1 and CDR2: SGHVS, FQNEAQ. There are 15 residues in the CDR3. Unmatched junction bases numbered 10, after V lost 4 bases and J lost 6 bases. Written as DNA, the CDR3 is TGTGCCAGCAGCTCTTGGACAGGGGAGGAGGGCGAGCAGTACTTC. Residues: CASSSWTGEEGEQYF.